Listed below are T cell receptor beta chains from one sample, sequenced in a study of identical twins. TCRdb used MiXCR to reprocess the 5' RACE reads, holding one entry per CDR3 protein. Of about 810,000 distinct CDR3 sequences listed, about 12% were seen once; the top ten hold roughly 1.5%. The sample was also reused in another study, on yellow fever vaccine responses in identical twins.

Sample: PBMCs. These receptors were collected from a woman aged 18-29 years in good health. Each CDR3 is given with its conserved first and last residue. The D gene is left open where the match is weak. The size entry is marked missing in some rows and otherwise reads once, few, many or a size class.

clone size	V gene	J gene	D gene	CDR3 protein	CDR3 DNA
few	TRBV29-1	TRBJ2-1	TRBD2	CSVIRTSGKGEQFF	TGCAGCGTTATCCGGACTAGCGGGAAGGGGGAGCAGTTCTTC
few	TRBV21-1	TRBJ2-5	-	CASPPRFDWQETQYF	TGTGCCAGCCCCCCCCGCTTCGACTGGCAAGAGACCCAGTACTTC
few	TRBV5-1	TRBJ1-6	TRBD1	CASSLQGDYNSPLHF	TGCGCCAGCAGCTTGCAGGGGGACTATAATTCACCCCTCCACTTT
few	TRBV10-3	TRBJ2-7	-	CAISESGAAYEQYF	TGTGCCATCAGTGAAAGTGGGGCTGCCTACGAGCAGTACTTC
few	TRBV6-1	TRBJ1-6	-	CASIEGNNSPLHF	TGTGCCAGCATTGAGGGAAATAATTCACCCCTCCACTTT
many	TRBV11-2	TRBJ1-5	-	CASSPAAGVGQPQHF	TGTGCCAGCAGCCCGGCTGCGGGGGTCGGACAGCCCCAGCATTTT
-	TRBV5-6	TRBJ2-7	TRBD2	CASSLVLEGLAGVSRYEQYF	TGTGCCAGCAGCTTGGTCCTGGAAGGACTAGCGGGAGTTTCTAGGTACGAGCAGTACTTC
-	TRBV20-1	TRBJ1-2	TRBD1	CSARGTGTGGDYGYTF	TGCAGTGCTAGAGGGACCGGGACAGGGGGAGACTATGGCTACACCTTC
many	TRBV12-3/TRBV12-4	TRBJ2-1	-	CASSQKDEQFF	TGTGCCAGCAGCCAAAAGGATGAGCAGTTCTTC
many	TRBV12-3/TRBV12-4	TRBJ2-3	-	CASSLGEGGTDTQYF	TGTGCCAGCAGTTTAGGAGAGGGTGGCACAGATACGCAGTATTTT
many	TRBV5-5	TRBJ2-3	-	CASSFRQTSTDTQYF	TGTGCCAGCAGCTTTAGACAGACTAGCACAGATACGCAGTATTTT